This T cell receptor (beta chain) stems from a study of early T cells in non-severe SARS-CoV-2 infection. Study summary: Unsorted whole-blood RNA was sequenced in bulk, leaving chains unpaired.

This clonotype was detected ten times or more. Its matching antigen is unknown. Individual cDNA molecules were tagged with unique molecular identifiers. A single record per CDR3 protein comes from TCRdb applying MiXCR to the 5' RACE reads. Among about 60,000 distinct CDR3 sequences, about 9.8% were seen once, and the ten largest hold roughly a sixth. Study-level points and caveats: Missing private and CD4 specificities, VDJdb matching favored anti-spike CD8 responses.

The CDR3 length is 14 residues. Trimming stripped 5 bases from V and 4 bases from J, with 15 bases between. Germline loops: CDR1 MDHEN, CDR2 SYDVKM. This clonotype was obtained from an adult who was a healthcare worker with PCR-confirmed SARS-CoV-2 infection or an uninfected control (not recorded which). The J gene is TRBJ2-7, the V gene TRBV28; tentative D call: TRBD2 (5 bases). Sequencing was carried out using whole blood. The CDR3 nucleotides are TGTGCCAGCAGTCTGACTAATCGGGATTACGAGCAGTACTTC. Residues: CASSLTNRDYEQYF. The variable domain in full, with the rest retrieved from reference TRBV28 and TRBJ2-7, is DVKVTQSSRYLVKRTGEKVFLECVQDMDHENMFWYRQDPGLGLRLIYFSYDVKMKEKGDIPEGYSVSREKKERFSLILESASTNQTSMYLCASSLTNRDYEQYFGPGTRLTVT.